The 13 T cell receptor beta chains listed next were all sequenced from one sample in a study of brain metastases from non-small cell lung cancer. Produced via immunoSEQ multiplex PCR; TCRdb's table is partial and in-frame only. The table shows roughly 2,500 clones, with more than 70% occurring only once. The sequenced sample consisted of tumor-adjacent normal tissue. Every receptor here comes from a donor aged 40 or over with non-small cell lung cancer.

The chain recombines TRBV7-8 with TRBJ2-7; 7 positions match TRBD2. Germline V gives CDR1 SGHVS, CDR2 FQNEAQ. V lost 7 bases to trimming and J lost 0 bases; unmatched junction nucleotides: 12. CDR3 length: 16 amino acids. CDR3 loop: CASTPLTRGSSYEQYF. The CDR3 DNA follows: TGTGCCAGCACCCCCCTTACACGCGGGAGCTCCTACGAGCAGTACTTC.

The chain links TRBV24-1 to TRBJ2-5; the D gene is possibly TRBD1 (6 bases). The CDR3 consists of 15 residues. V was clipped by 2 bases and J by 5 bases, with 14 bases between them. Germline CDR1 and CDR2: KGHDR and SFDVKD. The CDR3 DNA sequence: TGTGCCACCAGTGATTCGGGTGGGCAGGGGGAGACCCAGTACTTC. Encoded protein: CATSDSGGQGETQYF.

The chain carries TRBV7-2 and TRBJ2-1; D unclear. Germline V gene lookup returns CDR1 SGHTA and CDR2 FQGNSA. Trimming cost V 4 bases and J 4 bases, with 8 bases left between them. The CDR3 totals 13 residues. Here the CDR3 DNA reads TGTGCCAGCAGCTACGGACGTTACAATGAGCAGTTCTTC. The encoded protein is CASSYGRYNEQFF.

The V and J genes are TRBV18 and TRBJ2-2; D call uncertain. The CDR3 is 15 residues long. Between the trimmed V and J ends, which lost 1 base and 7 bases, there was a span of 13 bases. Germline V lookup: CDR1 KGHSH, CDR2 LQKENI. The CDR3 is CASSPQTKSFGELFF. The CDR3 coding sequence is TGTGCCAGCTCACCACAAACGAAGAGCTTCGGGGAGCTGTTTTTT.

The chain carries TRBV4-1 and TRBJ2-5; 7 bases agree with TRBD1. CDR1 and CDR2 from the germline V gene are MGHRA and YSYEKL. The length of the CDR3 is 16 residues. J was trimmed by 1 base and V by 2 bases; bases with no gene match: 7. For the CDR3, the DNA is TGCGCCAGCAGCCAAAAGGACAGGCTCCCCCAAGAGACCCAGTACTTC. This codes for CASSQKDRLPQETQYF.

The rearrangement joins TRBV6-6 to TRBJ2-7; the match to TRBD1 covers 8 bases. The CDR3 is 14 residues long. Germline lookup yields CDR1 MNHNY and CDR2 SVGAGI (reference sequence). J lost 6 bases, V lost 2 bases, and 6 bases had no gene match. CDR3 bases: TGTGCCAGCAGTTACGATGTCAGGGGGCCCGAGCAGTACTTC. Translating gives CASSYDVRGPEQYF.

This clone was seen once. The chain has TRBV7-9 and TRBJ1-3, with D unresolved. The length of the CDR3 is 15 residues. Trimming left V 7 bases short and J 0 bases short, with 13 bases between. The germline gives CDR1 SEHNR, CDR2 FQNEAQ (reference sequence). The CDR3 DNA is TGTGCCAGCAAAGAGGGCGGGAGCTCTGGAAACACCATATATTTT. Translated, it gives CASKEGGSSGNTIYF.

This clone is a singleton in its sample. This chain joins TRBV6-5 and TRBJ2-5, with unresolved D. The CDR3 sequence is 13 residues long. Trimming removed 4 bases at V and 5 bases at J, with 11 bases between. Looked up from germline, CDR1 is MNHEY and CDR2 is SVGAGI. This CDR3 reads CASSWAAMETQYF. Here the CDR3 DNA reads TGTGCCAGCAGTTGGGCCGCGATGGAGACCCAGTACTTC.

For this clone: A junction boundary mismatches the germline segment, possibly from a read error. In the same sample, other DNA sequences code for this CDR3. The rearrangement joins TRBV3-1 (or the pseudogene TRBV3-2) to TRBJ1-1; D is unresolved. The CDR3 consists of 12 residues. Germline loops: CDR1 LGHDT, CDR2 YNNKEL (reference sequence). The CDR3 DNA follows: TGTGCTAGCAGCCTTGTGAGCTCTGAAGCTTTCTTT. This sequence encodes CASSLVSSEAFF.

About this clone: Compared with germline, one end of the junction differs, possibly owing to a read error. The V call is TRBV5-1, the J call TRBJ2-7; D remains ambiguous. The CDR3 has 14 residues. The germline gives CDR1 SGHRS, CDR2 YFSETQ. The CDR3 loop reads CASSLELNSYKQYF. The CDR3 bases are TGCGCCAGCAGCTTGGAACTGAACTCCTACAAGCAGTACTTC.

The sample holds a few counts of this clone. The V gene is TRBV6-6, the J gene TRBJ2-1; 7 nucleotides line up with TRBD1. This CDR3 is 13 amino acids long. The germline V gene has CDR1 MNHNY and CDR2 SVGAGI (reference sequence). With V trimmed by 5 bases and J by 3 bases, 1 base remained unmatched. The DNA for the CDR3 is TGTGCCAGCAGTCGGGACAGCTACAATGAGCAGTTCTTC. Its protein product is CASSRDSYNEQFF.

The chain carries TRBV9 and TRBJ1-3, with TRBD1 matching 7 bases. From germline, CDR1 is SGDLS and CDR2 YYNGEE. J was trimmed by 1 base and V by 4 bases; bases with no gene match: 5. The CDR3 runs to 15 residues. CDR3 amino acids: CASSHAGGSGNTIYF. The DNA for the CDR3 is TGTGCCAGCAGCCATGCAGGGGGGTCTGGAAACACCATATATTTT.

This clone was detected once. At one end the junction does not follow the germline gene, possibly because of a read error. Here the CDR3 DNA reads TGTGCCAGCACCTCCCAGCGGGGACACTTCTACTTT. Translating it yields CASTSQRGHFYF. The V and J genes are TRBV28 and TRBJ1-6; possible D gene TRBD1, 6 bases. The CDR3 runs 12 residues. Germline V lookup: CDR1 MDHEN, CDR2 SYDVKM.